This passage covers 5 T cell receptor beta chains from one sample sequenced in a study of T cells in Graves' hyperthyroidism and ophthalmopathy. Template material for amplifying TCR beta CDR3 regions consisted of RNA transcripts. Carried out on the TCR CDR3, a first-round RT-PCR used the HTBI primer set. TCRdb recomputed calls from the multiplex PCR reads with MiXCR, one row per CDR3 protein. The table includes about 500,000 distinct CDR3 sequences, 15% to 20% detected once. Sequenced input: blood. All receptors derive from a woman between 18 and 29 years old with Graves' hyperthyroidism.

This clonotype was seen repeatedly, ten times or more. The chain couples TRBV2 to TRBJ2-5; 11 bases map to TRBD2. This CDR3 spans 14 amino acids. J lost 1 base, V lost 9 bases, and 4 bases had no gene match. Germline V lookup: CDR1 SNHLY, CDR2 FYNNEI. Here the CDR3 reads CARGGTSGQETQYF. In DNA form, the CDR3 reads TGTGCCAGGGGGGGGACTAGCGGCCAAGAGACCCAGTACTTC.

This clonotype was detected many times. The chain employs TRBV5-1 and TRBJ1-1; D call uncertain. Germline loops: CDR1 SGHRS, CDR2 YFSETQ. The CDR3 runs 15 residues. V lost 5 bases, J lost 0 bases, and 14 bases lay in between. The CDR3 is CASSRLGEMNTEAFF. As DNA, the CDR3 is TGCGCCAGCAGTAGACTCGGAGAGATGAACACTGAAGCTTTCTTT.

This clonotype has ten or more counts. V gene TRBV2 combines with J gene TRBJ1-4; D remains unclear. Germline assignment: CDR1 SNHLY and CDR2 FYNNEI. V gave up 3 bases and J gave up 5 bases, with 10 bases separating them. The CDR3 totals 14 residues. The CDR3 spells CASSDGDKNEKLFF. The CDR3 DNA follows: TGTGCCAGCAGTGACGGAGACAAAAATGAAAAACTGTTTTTT.

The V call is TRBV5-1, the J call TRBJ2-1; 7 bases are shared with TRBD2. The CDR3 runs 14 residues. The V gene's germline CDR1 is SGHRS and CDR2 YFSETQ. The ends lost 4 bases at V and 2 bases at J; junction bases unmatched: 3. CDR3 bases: TGCGCCAGCAGCACTAGCGTTACCTACAATGAGCAGTTCTTC. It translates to CASSTSVTYNEQFF.

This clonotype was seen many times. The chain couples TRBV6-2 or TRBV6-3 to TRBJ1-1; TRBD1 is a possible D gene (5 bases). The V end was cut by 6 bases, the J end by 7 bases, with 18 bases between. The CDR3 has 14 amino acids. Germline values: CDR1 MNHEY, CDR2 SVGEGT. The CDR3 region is CASSEPGTAYEAFF. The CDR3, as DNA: TGTGCCAGCAGCGAACCGGGGACCGCTTATGAAGCTTTCTTT.